One sample yielded the 21 T cell receptor beta chains listed below, sequenced in a study of neoadjuvant anti-PD-1 for oral cavity cancer. Profiled with immunoSEQ multiplex PCR; TCRdb holds only in-frame clones, not every one. The table includes fewer than 90,000 clones, roughly 81% detected once. Sample time point: after neoadjuvant nivolumab, at surgical resection. The material sequenced was PBMCs, taken after nivolumab (anti-PD-1) treatment. The receptors shown here come from a person aged 35-79 years with oral cavity squamous cell carcinoma.

The gene calls are TRBV5-6 and TRBJ1-4, with 8 nucleotides matching TRBD1. V lost 4 bases, J lost 2 bases, and 4 bases stayed unmatched. The CDR3 spans 15 residues. Germline V gene lookup returns CDR1 SGHDT and CDR2 YYEEEE. The CDR3 DNA follows: TGTGCCAGCAGCGCGGGACAGGATACTAATGAAAAACTGTTTTTT. Encoded protein: CASSAGQDTNEKLFF.

V is TRBV25-1 and J is TRBJ2-1, with TRBD1 matching over 7 bases. The V segment lost 1 base and the J segment 5 bases; nucleotides outside the gene matches: 8. Germline lookup yields CDR1 MGHDK and CDR2 SYGVNS. CDR3 length: 16 residues. CDR3 region: CASSEWDSPPHNEQFF. CDR3 coding DNA: TGTGCCAGCAGTGAATGGGACAGCCCTCCCCACAATGAGCAGTTCTTC. Using reference TRBV25-1 and TRBJ2-1 for the parts outside the CDR3, the full variable domain is EADIYQTPRYLVIGTGKKITLECSQTMGHDKMYWYQQDPGMELHLIHYSYGVNSTEKGDLSSESTVSRIRTEHFPLTLESARPSHTSQYLCASSEWDSPPHNEQFFGPGTRLTVL.

The chain uses TRBV5-1 and TRBJ2-1; TRBD2 matches at 14 bases. The CDR3 has 15 amino acids. Germline values: CDR1 SGHRS, CDR2 YFSETQ. V dropped 3 bases and J dropped 9; count of bases not matched to a gene: 5. The CDR3 loop is CASSSGLAGVVEQFF. The CDR3 region has the DNA TGCGCCAGCAGCTCGGGACTAGCGGGAGTGGTTGAGCAGTTCTTC.

The V gene is TRBV27, the J gene TRBJ1-2; the D is unclear. The ends were cut back, 8 bases at V and 9 bases at J, with 22 bases in the middle. This CDR3 comprises 14 residues. CDR1 is MNHEY and CDR2 is SMNVEV in the germline V gene (reference sequence). The CDR3 sequence: CASASSGPGFRYTF. The CDR3, as DNA: TGTGCCAGCGCGAGTTCTGGCCCAGGCTTCCGCTACACCTTC.

This chain joins TRBV28 and TRBJ1-2; possibly TRBD1 for D (6 bases). The V and J ends lost 7 bases and 5 bases respectively, with 14 bases between them. CDR1 is MDHEN, CDR2 SYDVKM, per germline. The CDR3 spans 13 residues. CDR3 residues: CASNPQGRYGYTF. Here the CDR3 DNA reads TGTGCCAGCAACCCACAGGGAAGATATGGCTACACCTTC.

This chain uses TRBV28 with TRBJ2-7; tentatively, D is TRBD1 (6 bases). CDR1 MDHEN and CDR2 SYDVKM come from the germline V gene. Trimming removed 6 bases at V and 6 bases at J, with 15 bases between. The length of the CDR3 is 13 residues. CDR3 sequence reads: CASRAGTPSEQYF. The CDR3 nucleotides read TGTGCCAGCAGGGCCGGGACACCTTCCGAGCAGTACTTC. Full variable domain (rest looked up from reference TRBV28 and TRBJ2-7): DVKVTQSSRYLVKRTGEKVFLECVQDMDHENMFWYRQDPGLGLRLIYFSYDVKMKEKGDIPEGYSVSREKKERFSLILESASTNQTSMYLCASRAGTPSEQYFGPGTRLTVT.

The chain is built from TRBV5-5 and TRBJ1-2; no definite D call. The germline gives CDR1 SGHKS, CDR2 YYEKEE (reference sequence). The CDR3 is 14 residues long. Trimming pared 2 bases from V and 3 bases from J, leaving 11 bases between. CDR3: CASSFGRRDYGYTF. The CDR3 DNA follows: TGTGCCAGCAGCTTTGGGAGGCGGGACTATGGCTACACCTTC.

This clone has a handful of counts. The chain recombines TRBV25-1 with TRBJ2-3; D assignment may be TRBD1 or TRBD2 (5 bases each). Germline values: CDR1 MGHDK, CDR2 SYGVNS. Trimming cost V 4 bases and J 0 bases, with 8 bases left between them. CDR3 length: 14 amino acids. CDR3 residues: CASSVRGSTDTQYF. The DNA of the CDR3 is TGTGCCAGCAGTGTACGGGGCAGCACAGATACGCAGTATTTT.

There are many counts of this clone. This chain links TRBV11-2 with TRBJ2-7; TRBD2 might be the D (5 bases). The germline V gene has CDR1 SGHAT and CDR2 FQNNGV. The CDR3 has 12 residues. Trimming took 5 bases from V and 6 from J, leaving 11 bases between them. In DNA, the CDR3 is TGTGCCAGCAGCCGATGGAGGTTCGAGCAGTACTTC. Encoded protein: CASSRWRFEQYF.

J is TRBJ2-1 and V is TRBV5-6; D is perhaps TRBD2 (5 bases). Trimming stripped 4 bases from V and 0 bases from J, with 17 bases between. Germline lookup yields CDR1 SGHDT and CDR2 YYEEEE. There are 17 residues in the CDR3. The CDR3 bases are TGTGCCAGCAGCCAGTGGGGTCGAGGGAGCTCCTACAATGAGCAGTTCTTC. It specifies CASSQWGRGSSYNEQFF. Supplemented by reference TRBV5-6 and TRBJ2-1, the full variable domain reads DAGVTQSPTHLIKTRGQQVTLRCSPKSGHDTVSWYQQALGQGPQFIFQYYEEEERQRGNFPDRFSGHQFPNYSSELNVNALLLGDSALYLCASSQWGRGSSYNEQFFGPGTRLTVL.

The V call is TRBV5-1, the J call TRBJ2-7, with TRBD2 matching over 10 bases. This CDR3 has 17 residues. After removal of 1 base from V and 3 bases from J, the junction contained 10 bases not matched to a gene. Germline V gene sequence: CDR1 SGHRS, CDR2 YFSETQ. The CDR3 nucleotides are TGCGCCAGCAGCTTGACTAGCGGGGACCCTCGGGGCTACGAGCAGTACTTC. It codes for CASSLTSGDPRGYEQYF.

This clone was seen many times. The gene calls are TRBV14 and TRBJ1-1; D is unclear. V lost 0 bases and J 5 bases, leaving 13 bases between the germline ends. The length of the CDR3 is 15 residues. The V gene's germline CDR1 is SGHDN and CDR2 FVKESK. CDR3 sequence reads: CASSQDRIPGTEAFF. CDR3 coding DNA: TGTGCCAGCAGCCAAGATAGGATCCCGGGAACTGAAGCTTTCTTT.

This chain connects TRBV28 to TRBJ1-2; D is possibly TRBD1 (5 bases). The length of the CDR3 is 14 residues. CDR1 is MDHEN, CDR2 SYDVKM, per germline. V was clipped by 6 bases and J by 2 bases, with 13 bases between them. DNA for the CDR3: TGTGCCAGCAGGTGGGGCAGGACGAACTATGGCTACACCTTC. The encoded protein is CASRWGRTNYGYTF.

The CDR3 protein is CASTYGTAYNEQFF. The CDR3 DNA follows: TGTGCCAGTACATATGGGACCGCCTACAATGAGCAGTTCTTC. V is TRBV19 and J is TRBJ2-1; perhaps D is TRBD1 or TRBD2 (5 bases each). This CDR3 is 14 amino acids long. CDR1 LNHDA and CDR2 SQIVND come from the germline V gene (reference sequence). V lost 7 bases to trimming and J lost 2 bases, with 12 bases between them. Drawing the rest from reference TRBV19 and TRBJ2-1, the complete variable domain is DGGITQSPKYLFRKEGQNVTLSCEQNLNHDAMYWYRQDPGQGLRLIYYSQIVNDFQKGDIAEGYSVSREKKESFPLTVTSAQKNPTAFYLCASTYGTAYNEQFFGPGTRLTVL.

V usage is TRBV5-6 and J usage is TRBJ1-1; perhaps TRBD1 as D (6 bases). The V end was cut by 3 bases, the J end by 2 bases, with 14 bases between. Germline loops: CDR1 SGHDT, CDR2 YYEEEE. The CDR3 is 15 amino acids. CDR3 DNA: TGTGCCAGCAGCTACCCGACAGGAATTAACACTGAAGCTTTCTTT. Translation: CASSYPTGINTEAFF.

The genes are TRBV10-3 and TRBJ1-1, with D unresolved. This CDR3 has 15 amino acids. Germline V gene lookup returns CDR1 ENHRY and CDR2 SYGVKD. Trimming cost V 0 bases and J 5 bases, with 13 bases left between them. DNA for the CDR3: TGTGCCATCAGTGAGTCGCGGGGTGTCGGGACTGAAGCTTTCTTT. Amino acid sequence: CAISESRGVGTEAFF.

J is TRBJ2-3 and V is TRBV5-1, with 11 positions matching TRBD1. Germline loops: CDR1 SGHRS, CDR2 YFSETQ. The V and J ends lost 4 bases and 5 bases, in that order; junction bases with no gene match: 6. This CDR3 is built from 15 residues. CDR3 protein: CASSPRDRGGDTQYF. The CDR3 region has the DNA TGCGCCAGCAGCCCCCGGGACAGGGGGGGAGATACGCAGTATTTT.

The V call is TRBV30, the J call TRBJ2-7; D is unresolved. Germline V gene sequence: CDR1 GTSNPN, CDR2 SVGIG (reference sequence). The CDR3 is 13 amino acids. V dropped 0 bases and J dropped 4 bases, with 10 bases sitting between them. CDR3 nucleotides: TGTGCCTGGAGTGTACACCTTTTATACGAGCAGTACTTC. Translation gives CAWSVHLLYEQYF.

CDR3 in DNA: TGTGCCAGCAGCTTAGCCTACCCTAGCGGGAGTGGGGGTGTTCGCACCGGGGAGCTGTTTTTT. Protein sequence: CASSLAYPSGSGGVRTGELFF. The rearrangement links TRBV7-3 to TRBJ2-2; the match to TRBD2 covers 10 bases. Germline V lookup: CDR1 SGHTA, CDR2 FQGTGA. The CDR3 length is 21 residues. V lost 2 bases and J lost 4; bases outside the gene matches: 19.

The rearrangement uses TRBV5-1 and TRBJ1-1, with D possibly TRBD1 on 5 matching bases. In germline, CDR1 is SGHRS, CDR2 YFSETQ. Trimming shortened V by 0 bases and J by 2 bases, and 11 bases separated the two germline ends. The CDR3 spans 15 residues. This CDR3 is CASSLAGRGNTEAFF. Written as DNA, the CDR3 is TGCGCCAGCAGCTTGGCGGGGAGGGGTAACACTGAAGCTTTCTTT.

This chain uses TRBV5-1 with TRBJ1-5; TRBD1 matches 9 bases. Germline loops: CDR1 SGHRS, CDR2 YFSETQ. V trimming: 5 bases; J trimming: 4 bases; junction bases outside the gene matches: 10. CDR3 length equals 16 residues. The CDR3, as DNA: TGCGCCAGCAGTTCCGGGACAGGGCCAGCAAATCAGCCCCAGCATTTT. Translating gives CASSSGTGPANQPQHF.